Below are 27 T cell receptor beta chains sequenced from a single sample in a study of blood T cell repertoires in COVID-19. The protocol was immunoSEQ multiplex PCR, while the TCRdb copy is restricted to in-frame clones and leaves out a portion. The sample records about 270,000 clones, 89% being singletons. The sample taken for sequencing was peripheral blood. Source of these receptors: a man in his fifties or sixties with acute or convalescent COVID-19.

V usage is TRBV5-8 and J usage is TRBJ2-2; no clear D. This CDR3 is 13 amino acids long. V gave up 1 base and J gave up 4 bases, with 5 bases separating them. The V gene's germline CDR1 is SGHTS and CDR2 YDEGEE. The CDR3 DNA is TGTGCCAGCAGCTTGACTCTCACCGGGGAGCTGTTTTTT. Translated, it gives CASSLTLTGELFF. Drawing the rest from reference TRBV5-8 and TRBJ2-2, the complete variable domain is EAGVTQSPTHLIKTRGQQATLRCSPISGHTSVYWYQQALGLGLQFLLWYDEGEERNRGNFPPRFSGRQFPNYSSELNVNALELEDSALYLCASSLTLTGELFFGEGSRLTVL.

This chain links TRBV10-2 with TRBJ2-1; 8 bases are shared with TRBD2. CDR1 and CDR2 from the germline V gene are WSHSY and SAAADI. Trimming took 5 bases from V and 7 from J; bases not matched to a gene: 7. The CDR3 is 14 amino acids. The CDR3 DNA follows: TGCGCCAGCAGTCGGAGCGGGGGCACGAATGAGCAGTTCTTC. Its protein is CASSRSGGTNEQFF.

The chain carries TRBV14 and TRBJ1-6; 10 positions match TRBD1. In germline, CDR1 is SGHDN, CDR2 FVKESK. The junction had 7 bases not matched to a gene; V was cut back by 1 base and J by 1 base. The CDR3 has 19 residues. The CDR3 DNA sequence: TGTGCCAGCAGCCAAGTCCGGACAGGGGGTATTTCCTATAATTCACCCCTCCACTTT. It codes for CASSQVRTGGISYNSPLHF.

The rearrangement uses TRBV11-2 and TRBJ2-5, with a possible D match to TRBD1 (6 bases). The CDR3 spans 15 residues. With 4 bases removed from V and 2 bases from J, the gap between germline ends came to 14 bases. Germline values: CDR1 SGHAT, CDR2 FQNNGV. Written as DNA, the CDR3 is TGTGCCAGCAGCTCCCTGGACAGAATTCAAGAGACCCAGTACTTC. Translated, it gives CASSSLDRIQETQYF.

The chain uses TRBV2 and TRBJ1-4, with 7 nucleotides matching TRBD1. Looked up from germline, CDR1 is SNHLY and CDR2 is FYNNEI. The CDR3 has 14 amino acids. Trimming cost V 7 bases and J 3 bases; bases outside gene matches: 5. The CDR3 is CASKPQGANEKLFF. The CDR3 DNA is TGTGCCAGCAAGCCGCAGGGGGCTAATGAAAAACTGTTTTTT. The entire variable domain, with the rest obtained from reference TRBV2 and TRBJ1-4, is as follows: EPEVTQTPSHQVTQMGQEVILRCVPISNHLYFYWYRQILGQKVEFLVSFYNNEISEKSEIFDDQFSVERPDGSNFTLKIRSTKLEDSAMYFCASKPQGANEKLFFGSGTQLSVL.

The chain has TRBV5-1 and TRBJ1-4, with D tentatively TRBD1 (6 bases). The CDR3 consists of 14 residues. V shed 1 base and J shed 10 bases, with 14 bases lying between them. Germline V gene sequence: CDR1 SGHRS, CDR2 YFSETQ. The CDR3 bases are TGCGCCAGCAGCTTGTGGGGGCGCGACGGAAAACTGTTTTTT. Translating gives CASSLWGRDGKLFF.

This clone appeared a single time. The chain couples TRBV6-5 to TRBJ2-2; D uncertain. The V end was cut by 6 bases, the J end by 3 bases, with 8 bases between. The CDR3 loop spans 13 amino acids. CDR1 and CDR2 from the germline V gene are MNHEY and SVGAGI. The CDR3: CASRAHHTGELFF. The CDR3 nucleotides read TGTGCCAGCAGGGCCCATCACACCGGGGAGCTGTTTTTT.

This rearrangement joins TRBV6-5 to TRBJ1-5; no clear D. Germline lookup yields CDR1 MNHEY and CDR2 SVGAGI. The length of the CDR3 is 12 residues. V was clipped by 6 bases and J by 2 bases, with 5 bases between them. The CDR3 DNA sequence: TGTGCCAGCAGGCGGGGCAATCAGCCCCAGCATTTT. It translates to CASRRGNQPQHF.

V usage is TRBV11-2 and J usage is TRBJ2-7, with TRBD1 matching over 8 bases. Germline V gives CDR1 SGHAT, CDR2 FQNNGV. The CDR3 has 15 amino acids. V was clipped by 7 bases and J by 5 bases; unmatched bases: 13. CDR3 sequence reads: CASTNIRGTGDEQYF. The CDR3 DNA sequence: TGTGCCAGCACCAATATTAGGGGGACAGGAGACGAGCAGTACTTC.

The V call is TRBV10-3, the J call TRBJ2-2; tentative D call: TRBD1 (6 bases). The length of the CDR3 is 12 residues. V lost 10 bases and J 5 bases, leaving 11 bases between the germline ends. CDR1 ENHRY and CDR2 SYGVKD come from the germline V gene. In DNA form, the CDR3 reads TGTGCCACGACGGACAGTACCGGGGAGCTGTTTTTT. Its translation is CATTDSTGELFF.

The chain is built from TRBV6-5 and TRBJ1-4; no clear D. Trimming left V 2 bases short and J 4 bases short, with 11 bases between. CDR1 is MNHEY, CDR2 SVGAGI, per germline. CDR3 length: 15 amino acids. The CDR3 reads CASSYGRGRNEKLFF. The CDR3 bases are TGTGCCAGCAGTTACGGCAGAGGGCGTAATGAAAAACTGTTTTTT.

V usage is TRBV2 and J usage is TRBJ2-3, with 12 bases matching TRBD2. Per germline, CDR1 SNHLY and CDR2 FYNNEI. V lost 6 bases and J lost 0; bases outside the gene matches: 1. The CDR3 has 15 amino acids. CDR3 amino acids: CASRLAGGSTDTQYF. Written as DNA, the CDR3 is TGTGCCAGCAGACTAGCGGGGGGAAGCACAGATACGCAGTATTTT.

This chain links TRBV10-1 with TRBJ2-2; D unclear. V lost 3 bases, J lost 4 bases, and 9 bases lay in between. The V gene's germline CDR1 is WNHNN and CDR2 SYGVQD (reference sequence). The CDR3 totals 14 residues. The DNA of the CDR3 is TGCGCCAGCAGTGACGGCGGTACCACCGGGGAGCTGTTTTTT. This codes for CASSDGGTTGELFF.

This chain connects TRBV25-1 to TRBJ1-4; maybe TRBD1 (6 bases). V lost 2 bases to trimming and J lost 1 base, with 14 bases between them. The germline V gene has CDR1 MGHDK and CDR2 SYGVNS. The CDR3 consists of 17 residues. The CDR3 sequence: CASSEKTGWKTNEKLFF. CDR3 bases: TGTGCCAGCAGTGAAAAGACAGGTTGGAAAACTAATGAAAAACTGTTTTTT. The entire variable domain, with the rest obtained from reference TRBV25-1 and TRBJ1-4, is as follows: EADIYQTPRYLVIGTGKKITLECSQTMGHDKMYWYQQDPGMELHLIHYSYGVNSTEKGDLSSESTVSRIRTEHFPLTLESARPSHTSQYLCASSEKTGWKTNEKLFFGSGTQLSVL.

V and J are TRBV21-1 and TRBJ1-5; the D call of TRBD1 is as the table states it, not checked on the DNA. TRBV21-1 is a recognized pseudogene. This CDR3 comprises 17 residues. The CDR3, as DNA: TGTGCCAGCAGCAAAAACAGGGGCAGGGGGCCCAACCAGCCCCAGCATTTT. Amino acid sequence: CASSKNRGRGPNQPQHF.

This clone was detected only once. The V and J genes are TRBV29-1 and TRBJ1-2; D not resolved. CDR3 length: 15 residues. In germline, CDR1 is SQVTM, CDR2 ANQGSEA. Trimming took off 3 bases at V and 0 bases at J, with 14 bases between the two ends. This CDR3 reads CSVDSPETSNYGYTF. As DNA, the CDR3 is TGCAGCGTTGATTCCCCCGAGACTTCTAACTATGGCTACACCTTC.

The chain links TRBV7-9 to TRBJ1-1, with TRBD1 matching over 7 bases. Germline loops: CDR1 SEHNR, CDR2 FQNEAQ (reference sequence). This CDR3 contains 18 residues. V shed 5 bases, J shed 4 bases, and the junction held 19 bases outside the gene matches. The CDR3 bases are TGTGCCAGCAGCATTTCGTGGCAGGGGGGTTCCTGGCTCACTGAAGCTTTCTTT. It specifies CASSISWQGGSWLTEAFF.

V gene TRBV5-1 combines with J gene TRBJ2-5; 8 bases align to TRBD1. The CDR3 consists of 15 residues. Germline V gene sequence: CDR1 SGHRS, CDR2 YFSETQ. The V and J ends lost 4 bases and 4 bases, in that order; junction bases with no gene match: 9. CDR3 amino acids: CASSRDRGGRETQYF. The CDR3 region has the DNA TGCGCCAGCAGCAGAGACAGGGGCGGACGAGAGACCCAGTACTTC.

CDR3 DNA: TGTGCCAGCAGTTTATTATCAGGTTCCTTCTCCTATAATTCACCCCTCCACTTT. Protein product: CASSLLSGSFSYNSPLHF. This chain uses TRBV27 with TRBJ1-6; D gene uncertain. The V and J ends lost 1 base and 0 bases respectively, with 13 bases between them. This CDR3 comprises 18 residues. Germline CDR1 MNHEY, CDR2 SMNVEV (reference sequence).

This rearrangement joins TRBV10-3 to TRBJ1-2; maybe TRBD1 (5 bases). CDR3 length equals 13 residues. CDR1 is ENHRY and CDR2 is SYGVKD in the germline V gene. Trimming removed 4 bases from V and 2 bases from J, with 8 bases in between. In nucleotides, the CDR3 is TGTGCCATCAGTGGACAGAGGAACTATGGCTACACCTTC. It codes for CAISGQRNYGYTF.

The CDR3 protein is CASSLVLGSGGYNEQFF. The CDR3 bases are TGTGCCAGCAGCTTAGTTCTCGGGTCTGGCGGATACAATGAGCAGTTCTTC. This chain connects TRBV11-2 to TRBJ2-1; D unresolved. Trimming took off 1 base at V and 4 bases at J, with 17 bases between the two ends. The length of the CDR3 is 17 residues. Germline V gene data show CDR1 as SGHAT and CDR2 as FQNNGV.

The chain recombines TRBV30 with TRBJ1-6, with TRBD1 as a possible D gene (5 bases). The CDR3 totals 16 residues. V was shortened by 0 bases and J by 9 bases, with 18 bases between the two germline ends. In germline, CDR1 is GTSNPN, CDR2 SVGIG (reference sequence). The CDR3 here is CAWSVLGGVGGSPLHF. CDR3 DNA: TGTGCCTGGAGTGTACTGGGAGGGGTAGGTGGTTCACCCCTCCACTTT.

In nucleotides, the CDR3 is TGTGCCAGCAGCCCCGGGACAGGGCACCCTTATGAGCAGTTCTTC. It translates to CASSPGTGHPYEQFF. The chain combines TRBV7-3 with TRBJ2-1; 9 nucleotides line up with TRBD1. Germline V gives CDR1 SGHTA, CDR2 FQGTGA. V shed 5 bases and J 8 bases; nucleotides not matched to a gene: 10. The CDR3 sequence is 15 residues long.

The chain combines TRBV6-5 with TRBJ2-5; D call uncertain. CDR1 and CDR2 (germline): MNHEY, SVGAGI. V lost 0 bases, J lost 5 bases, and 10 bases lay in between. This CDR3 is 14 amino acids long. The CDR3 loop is CASSYSSLEETQYF. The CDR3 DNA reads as TGTGCCAGCAGTTACTCGTCTCTCGAGGAGACCCAGTACTTC.

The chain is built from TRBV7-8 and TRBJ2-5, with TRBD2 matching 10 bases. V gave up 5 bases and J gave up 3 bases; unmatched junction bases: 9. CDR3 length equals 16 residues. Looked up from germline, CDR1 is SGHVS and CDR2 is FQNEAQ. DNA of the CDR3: TGTGCCAGCAGCAAAAGAGGGCTAGCGGGGGAAGAGACCCAGTACTTC. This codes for CASSKRGLAGEETQYF.

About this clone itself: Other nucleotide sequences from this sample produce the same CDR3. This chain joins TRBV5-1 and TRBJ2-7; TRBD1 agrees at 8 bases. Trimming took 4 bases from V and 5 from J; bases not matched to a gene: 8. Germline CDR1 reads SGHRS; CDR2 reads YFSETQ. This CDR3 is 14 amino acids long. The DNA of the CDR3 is TGCGCCAGCAGCCTGAGGACAGGGAATGACGAGCAGTACTTC. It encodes CASSLRTGNDEQYF.

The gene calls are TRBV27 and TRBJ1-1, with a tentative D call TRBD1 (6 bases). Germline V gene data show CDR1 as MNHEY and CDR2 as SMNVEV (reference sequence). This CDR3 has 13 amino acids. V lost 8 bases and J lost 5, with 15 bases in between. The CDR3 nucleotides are TGTGCCAGCGGACCTCAGGGGCATACTGAAGCTTTCTTT. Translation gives CASGPQGHTEAFF.